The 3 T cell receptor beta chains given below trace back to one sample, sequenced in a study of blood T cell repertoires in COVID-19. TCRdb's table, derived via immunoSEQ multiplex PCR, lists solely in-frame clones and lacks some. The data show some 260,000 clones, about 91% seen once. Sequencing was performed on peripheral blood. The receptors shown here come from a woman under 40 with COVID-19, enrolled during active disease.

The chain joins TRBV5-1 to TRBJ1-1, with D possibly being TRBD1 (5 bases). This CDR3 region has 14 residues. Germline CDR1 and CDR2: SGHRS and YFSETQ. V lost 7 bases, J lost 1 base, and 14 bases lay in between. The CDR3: CASHSGVPNTEAFF. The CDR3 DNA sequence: TGCGCCAGCCATTCGGGGGTCCCGAACACTGAAGCTTTCTTT. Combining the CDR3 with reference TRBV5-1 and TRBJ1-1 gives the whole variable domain KAGVTQTPRYLIKTRGQQVTLSCSPISGHRSVSWYQQTPGQGLQFLFEYFSETQRNKGNFPGRFSGRQFSNSRSEMNVSTLELGDSALYLCASHSGVPNTEAFFGQGTRLTVV.

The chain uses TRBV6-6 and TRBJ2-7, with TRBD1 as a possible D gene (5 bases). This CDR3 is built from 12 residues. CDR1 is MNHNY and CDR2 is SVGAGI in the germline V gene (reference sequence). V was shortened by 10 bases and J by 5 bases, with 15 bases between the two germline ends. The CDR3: CAIGRERNEQYV. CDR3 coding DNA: TGTGCCATCGGCAGGGAACGTAACGAGCAGTACGTC.

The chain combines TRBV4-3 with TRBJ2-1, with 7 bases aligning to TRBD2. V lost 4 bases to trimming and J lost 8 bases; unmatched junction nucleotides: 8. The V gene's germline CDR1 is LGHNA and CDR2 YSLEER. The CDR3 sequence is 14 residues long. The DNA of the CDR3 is TGCGCCAGCAGCCCACCCCAGCGGGGCCATGAGCAGTTCTTC. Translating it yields CASSPPQRGHEQFF.